This T cell receptor (beta chain) was obtained from a study of metastatic and nonmetastatic thyroid tumors. At the level of the study: Peripheral blood and tumor or nodule samples from malignant and benign thyroid patients were compared.

This clone came up a few times. Its antigen remains unidentified. Study-wide points: The study reportedly found significantly higher TCR beta diversity in malignant thyroid tumors than benign nodules, in blood and tumor.

Germline V gene data show CDR1 as MNHEY and CDR2 as SMNVEV (reference sequence). V lost 6 bases, J lost 7 bases, and 10 bases lay in between. The CDR3 is made up of 13 amino acids. Each patient came to thyroid surgery without any prior treatment (of any kind). Methods used by the authors: Differences in CDR3 between clinicopathological groups were drawn on to build a classifier intended to discriminate distant-metastatic papillary thyroid cancer patients. MiXCR re-clonotyped the PCR reads for TCRdb. TCRdb, not the authors, supplied the V and J calls. The sample yields 30,000 to 45,000 clones, 33% seen once.

Sequenced: tumor tissue. The chain couples TRBV27 to TRBJ1-6; D ambiguous. The TCR sequence derives from a female donor with papillary thyroid cancer or a benign thyroid nodule (not recorded which). Some clones in this sample may be carry-over from other donors' samples. The CDR3 reads CASRPLRNSPLHF. The CDR3 DNA follows: TGTGCCAGCAGACCCCTAAGGAATTCACCCCTCCACTTT.